A selection of T cell receptor beta chains follows, all from one sample in a study of long-term antiretroviral therapy in people with HIV. Sequenced by immunoSEQ multiplex PCR; TCRdb stores in-frame clones only, minus some. The sample has tens of thousands of clones; more than 80% are singletons. This material consisted of unsorted PBMCs, taken roughly 5 years after starting antiretroviral therapy. The receptors here all came from a woman between 40 and 55 years old with HIV. The CDR3 runs from the conserved cysteine through the conserved F or W. Each record gives: J gene, clone size, D gene, V gene, CDR3 DNA, CDR3 protein. D genes are given only for firm matches. Expanded clones are given a class, and other clones once, few, many or no size at all.

j_gene: TRBJ2-7
abundance: -
d_gene: TRBD1
v_gene: TRBV5-4
CDR3nt: TGTGCCAGCAGCATCGGGACAGATACCTACGAGCAGTACTTC
CDR3aa: CASSIGTDTYEQYF

j_gene: TRBJ2-2
abundance: -
d_gene: -
v_gene: TRBV11-2
CDR3nt: TGTGCCAGCAGCCCCGGGCTCACCGGGGAGCTGTTTTTT
CDR3aa: CASSPGLTGELFF

j_gene: TRBJ2-5
abundance: -
d_gene: -
v_gene: TRBV11-2
CDR3nt: TGTGCCAGCAGCTTAGAGTATAAAGCGGAGACCCAGTACTTC
CDR3aa: CASSLEYKAETQYF

j_gene: TRBJ1-2
abundance: -
d_gene: TRBD1
v_gene: TRBV4-2
CDR3nt: TGTGCCAGCAGCCAAGGACAGGGTGGAATTGGCTACACCTTC
CDR3aa: CASSQGQGGIGYTF

j_gene: TRBJ1-6
abundance: few
d_gene: -
v_gene: TRBV5-6
CDR3nt: TGTGCCAGCAGCCGCCGGGGCAGGGACGGCTCACCCCTCCACTTT
CDR3aa: CASSRRGRDGSPLHF

j_gene: TRBJ1-3
abundance: -
d_gene: -
v_gene: TRBV20-1
CDR3nt: TGCAGTGCTAACCGGGACTTCGCCATATATTTT
CDR3aa: CSANRDFAIYF

j_gene: TRBJ2-3
abundance: -
d_gene: -
v_gene: TRBV9
CDR3nt: TGTGCCAGCAGCCCCCCGAGGACAGATACGCAGTATTTT
CDR3aa: CASSPPRTDTQYF

j_gene: TRBJ2-2
abundance: -
d_gene: -
v_gene: TRBV25-1
CDR3nt: TGTGCCAGCAGTAGGCGGGACAAGAACACCGGGGAGCTGTTTTTT
CDR3aa: CASSRRDKNTGELFF

j_gene: TRBJ2-7
abundance: -
d_gene: -
v_gene: TRBV6-5
CDR3nt: TGTGCCAGCAGTACCGGCCTGAGGGACGAGCAGTACTTC
CDR3aa: CASSTGLRDEQYF

j_gene: TRBJ1-3
abundance: -
d_gene: -
v_gene: TRBV13
CDR3nt: TGTGCCAGCAGCTTAGAAGGGAGCTCTGGAAACACCATATATTTT
CDR3aa: CASSLEGSSGNTIYF

j_gene: TRBJ1-1
abundance: -
d_gene: -
v_gene: TRBV20-1
CDR3nt: TGCAGTGCTAGAGATGTAGTAGCTTTCTTT
CDR3aa: CSARDVVAFF

j_gene: TRBJ1-5
abundance: -
d_gene: -
v_gene: TRBV19
CDR3nt: TGTGCCAGTAGCCGGACAGCCCTGGAGTGGCCCCAGCATTTT
CDR3aa: CASSRTALEWPQHF

j_gene: TRBJ2-7
abundance: -
d_gene: -
v_gene: TRBV25-1
CDR3nt: TGTGCCAGCAGTGAATCGGCACAGGGCTTCTACGAGCAGTACTTC
CDR3aa: CASSESAQGFYEQYF

j_gene: TRBJ2-7
abundance: -
d_gene: -
v_gene: TRBV19
CDR3nt: TGTGCCAGTAGTAGCCGCCCGGACAGCCCCTACGAGCAGTACTTC
CDR3aa: CASSSRPDSPYEQYF

j_gene: TRBJ1-1
abundance: -
d_gene: -
v_gene: TRBV5-1
CDR3nt: TGCGCCAGCAGCCGACAGACTTCTAACACTGAAGCTTTCTTT
CDR3aa: CASSRQTSNTEAFF

j_gene: TRBJ1-6
abundance: -
d_gene: -
v_gene: TRBV7-2
CDR3nt: TGTGCCAGCAGCCTTTATAATACAGGGCATTCACCCCTCCACTTT
CDR3aa: CASSLYNTGHSPLHF

j_gene: TRBJ2-2
abundance: -
d_gene: TRBD1
v_gene: TRBV6-5
CDR3nt: TGTGCCAGCAGTGACAGGGTTGCCGGGGAGCTGTTTTTT
CDR3aa: CASSDRVAGELFF

j_gene: TRBJ1-1
abundance: -
d_gene: -
v_gene: TRBV27
CDR3nt: TGTGCCAGCAGTTTTTTTGGTGTGAACACTGAAGCTTTCTTT
CDR3aa: CASSFFGVNTEAFF

j_gene: TRBJ1-5
abundance: -
d_gene: -
v_gene: TRBV12-5
CDR3nt: TGTGCTAGTGGTCCCCAGACATTTTCTAGCAATCAGCCCCAGCATTTT
CDR3aa: CASGPQTFSSNQPQHF

j_gene: TRBJ2-5
abundance: -
d_gene: -
v_gene: TRBV11-2
CDR3nt: TGTGCCAGCAGCTTAGCCGGGGGACAAGAGACCCAGTACTTC
CDR3aa: CASSLAGGQETQYF

j_gene: TRBJ1-1
abundance: -
d_gene: -
v_gene: TRBV6-1
CDR3nt: TGTGCCAGCACCTACGGACAGTCGGACACTGAAGCTTTCTTT
CDR3aa: CASTYGQSDTEAFF

j_gene: TRBJ2-7
abundance: once
d_gene: -
v_gene: TRBV7-8
CDR3nt: TGTGCCAGCAGCTTAGGGGCAGGGGCAGTGCAGTCTTACTTC
CDR3aa: CASSLGAGAVQSYF

j_gene: TRBJ1-5
abundance: -
d_gene: -
v_gene: TRBV27
CDR3nt: TGTGCCAGCAGTTTATCAGGATTCAGCCCCCAGCATTTT
CDR3aa: CASSLSGFSPQHF

j_gene: TRBJ1-5
abundance: -
d_gene: -
v_gene: TRBV6-1
CDR3nt: TGTGCCAGCAGATCAGGGGCCAATCAGCCCCAGCATTTT
CDR3aa: CASRSGANQPQHF

j_gene: TRBJ1-2
abundance: -
d_gene: -
v_gene: TRBV9
CDR3nt: TGTGCCAGCAGCGTCGGGGACCGCTATGGCTACACCTTC
CDR3aa: CASSVGDRYGYTF

j_gene: TRBJ2-3
abundance: -
d_gene: -
v_gene: TRBV25-1
CDR3nt: TGTGCCAGCAGTGAACCGGGGGTACAGGGATATACGCAGTATTTT
CDR3aa: CASSEPGVQGYTQYF

j_gene: TRBJ1-2
abundance: -
d_gene: -
v_gene: TRBV5-4
CDR3nt: TGTGCCAGCAGCTTGAACAGGCCAGCTAACTATGGCTACACCTTC
CDR3aa: CASSLNRPANYGYTF

j_gene: TRBJ2-7
abundance: -
d_gene: TRBD1
v_gene: TRBV29-1
CDR3nt: TGCAGCGTCCAAGGACAGGGGGCGCATGAGCAGTACTTC
CDR3aa: CSVQGQGAHEQYF

j_gene: TRBJ2-7
abundance: -
d_gene: TRBD1
v_gene: TRBV7-8
CDR3nt: TGTGCCAGCAGCATTGGGACAGGGCACGAGCAGTACTTC
CDR3aa: CASSIGTGHEQYF

j_gene: TRBJ1-2
abundance: -
d_gene: -
v_gene: TRBV6-5
CDR3nt: TGTGCCAGCAGTGAGTACCTAGGAGGCTACACCTTC
CDR3aa: CASSEYLGGYTF

j_gene: TRBJ2-7
abundance: -
d_gene: -
v_gene: TRBV4-1
CDR3nt: TGCGCCAGCAGCCAAAGGGCGGGCCTAGCTGTATCCTACGAGCAGTACTTC
CDR3aa: CASSQRAGLAVSYEQYF

j_gene: TRBJ2-7
abundance: -
d_gene: -
v_gene: TRBV4-1
CDR3nt: TGCGCCAGCAGCCAAGATCGGTCTTTCTACGAGCAGTACTTC
CDR3aa: CASSQDRSFYEQYF

j_gene: TRBJ1-2
abundance: once
d_gene: TRBD1
v_gene: TRBV6-5
CDR3nt: TGTGCCAGCAGTGACTACCTCCGGGACAGCTATGGCTACACCTTC
CDR3aa: CASSDYLRDSYGYTF

j_gene: TRBJ2-3
abundance: -
d_gene: TRBD2
v_gene: TRBV29-1
CDR3nt: TGCAGCGTTGCCGGTAGCGGGACTACAGATACGCAGTATTTT
CDR3aa: CSVAGSGTTDTQYF

j_gene: TRBJ2-5
abundance: -
d_gene: -
v_gene: TRBV14
CDR3nt: TGTGCCAGCAGCTCAGGTCCCCTCAGGACCCAGTACTTC
CDR3aa: CASSSGPLRTQYF

j_gene: TRBJ1-4
abundance: -
d_gene: -
v_gene: TRBV6-5
CDR3nt: TGTGCCAGCAGTTACTCAAGGGAGGGGGAAAAACTGTTTTTT
CDR3aa: CASSYSREGEKLFF

j_gene: TRBJ1-5
abundance: -
d_gene: -
v_gene: TRBV4-1
CDR3nt: TGCGCCAGCAGCCACGTCGGTAGCAATCAGCCCCAGCATTTT
CDR3aa: CASSHVGSNQPQHF

j_gene: TRBJ1-6
abundance: few
d_gene: -
v_gene: TRBV2
CDR3nt: TGTGCCAGCAGCGCGAATTCAGCAGCCTATAATTCACCCCTCCACTTT
CDR3aa: CASSANSAAYNSPLHF

j_gene: TRBJ2-2
abundance: -
d_gene: -
v_gene: TRBV11-1
CDR3nt: TGTGCCAGCAGCTTTACAGGGTACACCGGGGAGCTGTTTTTT
CDR3aa: CASSFTGYTGELFF

j_gene: TRBJ1-1
abundance: -
d_gene: -
v_gene: TRBV9
CDR3nt: TGTGCCAGCAGCGTGACAGTTATGAGGAACACTGAAGCTTTCTTT
CDR3aa: CASSVTVMRNTEAFF

j_gene: TRBJ2-7
abundance: -
d_gene: TRBD1
v_gene: TRBV30
CDR3nt: TGTGCCTGGAGTACGGGACAGGGGGCCTACGAGCAGTACTTC
CDR3aa: CAWSTGQGAYEQYF

j_gene: TRBJ1-2
abundance: -
d_gene: -
v_gene: TRBV5-8
CDR3nt: TGTGCCAGCAGCTTAAGGCCAGAGGCCTATGGCTACACCTTC
CDR3aa: CASSLRPEAYGYTF

j_gene: TRBJ2-1
abundance: -
d_gene: -
v_gene: TRBV7-2
CDR3nt: TGTGCCAGCAGCTTAGATCCGGCCCAATACAATGAGCAGTTCTTC
CDR3aa: CASSLDPAQYNEQFF

j_gene: TRBJ2-4
abundance: -
d_gene: -
v_gene: TRBV7-8
CDR3nt: TGTGCCAGCAGCTTATACCGGGAGAGAGCCAAAAACATTCAGTACTTC
CDR3aa: CASSLYRERAKNIQYF

j_gene: TRBJ2-5
abundance: -
d_gene: -
v_gene: TRBV30
CDR3nt: TGTGCCTGGAGTGTCAGGCGGGGAGAGACCCAGTACTTC
CDR3aa: CAWSVRRGETQYF

j_gene: TRBJ2-6
abundance: -
d_gene: -
v_gene: TRBV19
CDR3nt: TGTGCCAGTAGTTTCCGACAGGCTGGGGCCAACGTCCTGACTTTC
CDR3aa: CASSFRQAGANVLTF

j_gene: TRBJ2-7
abundance: -
d_gene: -
v_gene: TRBV2
CDR3nt: TGTGCCAGCAGTGCTGGGGGTTCCGAGCAGTACTTC
CDR3aa: CASSAGGSEQYF

j_gene: TRBJ1-1
abundance: -
d_gene: -
v_gene: TRBV13
CDR3nt: TGTGCCAGCAGCCCTCCCGAGGCGAACACTGAAGCTTTCTTT
CDR3aa: CASSPPEANTEAFF

j_gene: TRBJ2-1
abundance: -
d_gene: TRBD2
v_gene: TRBV7-2
CDR3nt: TGTGCCAGCAGCTTAGGGACTAGCGGTTACAATGAGCAGTTCTTC
CDR3aa: CASSLGTSGYNEQFF

j_gene: TRBJ2-3
abundance: -
d_gene: -
v_gene: TRBV6-1
CDR3nt: TGTGCCAGCAGTGAAGCAGGGATCGGCACAGATACGCAGTATTTT
CDR3aa: CASSEAGIGTDTQYF

j_gene: TRBJ2-7
abundance: -
d_gene: -
v_gene: TRBV10-3
CDR3nt: TGTGCCATCAGTGAGTCGACGGGCGGCCAGCAGTACTTC
CDR3aa: CAISESTGGQQYF

j_gene: TRBJ2-3
abundance: -
d_gene: TRBD2
v_gene: TRBV11-2
CDR3nt: TGTGCCAGCAGCTTGGGACTAGCATTTACAGATACGCAGTATTTT
CDR3aa: CASSLGLAFTDTQYF

j_gene: TRBJ2-1
abundance: -
d_gene: TRBD1
v_gene: TRBV14
CDR3nt: TGTGCCAGCAGCCGGGGACAGGGTTGGGATGAGCAGTTCTTC
CDR3aa: CASSRGQGWDEQFF

j_gene: TRBJ1-1
abundance: once
d_gene: -
v_gene: TRBV5-8
CDR3nt: TGTGCCAGCAGCTGGGGGGGGACAAGGAACACTGAAGCTTTCTTT
CDR3aa: CASSWGGTRNTEAFF

j_gene: TRBJ1-1
abundance: -
d_gene: -
v_gene: TRBV7-9
CDR3nt: TGTGCCAGCAGCCCCAGCGAGGGGGAAGCTTTCTTT
CDR3aa: CASSPSEGEAFF

j_gene: TRBJ2-3
abundance: once
d_gene: -
v_gene: TRBV6-1
CDR3nt: TGTGCCAGCCGGGCTTGGGAGGCAGATACGCAGTATTTT
CDR3aa: CASRAWEADTQYF

j_gene: TRBJ2-1
abundance: -
d_gene: -
v_gene: TRBV11-3
CDR3nt: TGTGCCAGCAGCTTAGGCTCCAGTGAGCAGTTCTTC
CDR3aa: CASSLGSSEQFF

j_gene: TRBJ2-1
abundance: -
d_gene: -
v_gene: TRBV6-5
CDR3nt: TGTGCCAGCAGTTACTTTAGCTCCTACAATGAGCAGTTCTTC
CDR3aa: CASSYFSSYNEQFF

j_gene: TRBJ2-3
abundance: -
d_gene: TRBD2
v_gene: TRBV7-2
CDR3nt: TGTGCCAGCGCGCTAGCGGGGGGGCAAGATACGCAGTATTTT
CDR3aa: CASALAGGQDTQYF